Listed here is a single T cell receptor beta chain. The data originate from a study of T-cell reconstitution after alpha-beta-depleted transplantation in children. Germline-derived CDR1 and CDR2 are SGHNT and YENEEA. Between the trimmed V and J ends, which lost 0 bases and 1 base, there was a span of 9 bases. This CDR3 contains 16 residues. Construction of the TCRbeta library involved unique molecular identifiers. TCRdb re-called the PCR reads with MiXCR, one entry per CDR3 protein. The sample yields approximately 350,000 distinct CDR3 sequences, approximately 10% seen once. This clonotype was obtained from a human donor who donated a stem cell graft to a child with acute lymphoblastic leukemia. The source was PBMCs from the stem cell graft donor, collected from the stem cell graft. This chain joins TRBV11-3 and TRBJ2-2, with unresolved D. CDR3 DNA: TGTGCCAGCAGCTTAGAGTGGGTCGGGAACACCGGGGAGCTGTTTTTT. Residues: CASSLEWVGNTGELFF.